One TCR beta chain is described in this entry. Clones were read by immunoSEQ multiplex PCR, and TCRdb kept only the in-frame ones, dropping some. The sample includes approximately 28,000 clones, around 90% of them seen just once. The data are from a study of STAT5B mutations in CD4+ large granular lymphocyte leukemia. Trimming removed 1 base from V and 0 bases from J; junction bases left unmatched: 3. The CDR3 has 15 residues. CDR1 and CDR2 (germline): SGHRS, YFSETQ. The sequenced sample consisted of CD4+ T cells from blood buffy coats. The chain joins TRBV5-1 to TRBJ2-7; 8 bases align to TRBD2. The sequence derives from a human donor in good health. The CDR3 here is CASSLRAGDSYEQYF. CDR3 in DNA: TGCGCCAGCAGCTTGAGAGCGGGAGACTCCTACGAGCAGTACTTC.